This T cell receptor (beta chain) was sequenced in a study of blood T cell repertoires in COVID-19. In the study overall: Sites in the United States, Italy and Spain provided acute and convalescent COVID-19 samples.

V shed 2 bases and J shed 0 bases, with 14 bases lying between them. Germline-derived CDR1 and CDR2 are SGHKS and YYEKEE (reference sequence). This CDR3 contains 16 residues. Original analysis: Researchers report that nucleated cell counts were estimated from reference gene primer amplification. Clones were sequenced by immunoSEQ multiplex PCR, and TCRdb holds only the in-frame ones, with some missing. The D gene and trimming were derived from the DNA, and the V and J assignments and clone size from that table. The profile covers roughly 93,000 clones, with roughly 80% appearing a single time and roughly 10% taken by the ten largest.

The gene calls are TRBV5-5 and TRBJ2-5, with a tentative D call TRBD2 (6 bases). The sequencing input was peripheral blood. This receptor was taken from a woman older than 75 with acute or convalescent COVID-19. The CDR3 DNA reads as TGTGCCAGCAGCTTAGGTCCATCGGGGGACCAAGAGACCCAGTACTTC. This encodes CASSLGPSGDQETQYF.